The 28 T cell receptor beta chains presented below share a single source sample, sequenced in a study of post-analysis software for immune sequencing data. The study, taken as a whole, reports: Controls showed lower frequencies than patients for several TRBV segments, and TRBV5-6, TRBV5-1 and TRBV20-1 were among these.

The antigens these receptors bind are not known. Each TCR beta cDNA library carried unique molecular identifiers. MiXCR was run by TCRdb on the PCR reads, yielding one entry per CDR3 protein. The sample records around 190,000 distinct CDR3 sequences, approximately 28% being singletons. Sequenced: blood. The source is a girl aged 2-17 years with multiple sclerosis.

This clonotype was seen ten or more times. The rearrangement joins TRBV7-2 to TRBJ2-3; no definite D call. CDR1 is SGHTA, CDR2 FQGNSA, per germline. There are 14 residues in the CDR3. With 4 bases removed from V and 0 bases from J, the gap between germline ends came to 8 bases. DNA for the CDR3: TGTGCCAGCAGCTCTACGGCCAGCACAGATACGCAGTATTTT. Protein: CASSSTASTDTQYF. The complete variable domain, with remaining parts taken from reference TRBV7-2 and TRBJ2-3, reads GAGVSQSPSNKVTEKGKDVELRCDPISGHTALYWYRQSLGQGLEFLIYFQGNSAPDKSGLPSDRFSAERTGGSVSTLTIQRTQQEDSAVYLCASSSTASTDTQYFGPGTRLTVL.

This sequence joins TRBV12-3 or TRBV12-4 and TRBJ1-5; D not certain. V was shortened by 5 bases and J by 6 bases, with 8 bases between the two germline ends. CDR3 size: 12 residues. CDR3 sequence reads: CASSRQSQPQHF. CDR3 nucleotide sequence: TGTGCCAGCAGTAGGCAGAGTCAGCCCCAGCATTTT.

A note on this clonotype: At one boundary the junction diverges from the germline segment, which might be a read error. The J gene is TRBJ2-3, the V gene TRBV20-1; TRBD1 might be the D (6 bases). Germline values: CDR1 DFQATT, CDR2 SNEGSKA (reference sequence). The CDR3 loop spans 12 amino acids. This CDR3 is CGALGGTDTQYF. CDR3 sequence (DNA): TGCGGTGCTTTAGGGGGAACAGATACGCAGTATTTT.

This clonotype was counted many times. V gene TRBV7-9 combines with J gene TRBJ2-7; 11 bases agree with TRBD2. This CDR3 spans 15 amino acids. Trimming removed 6 bases from V and 2 bases from J; junction bases left unmatched: 6. Germline CDR1 is SEHNR and CDR2 is FQNEAQ (reference sequence). CDR3 nucleotide sequence: TGTGCCAGCAGACTGACTAGCGGGACGACCTACGAGCAGTACTTC. It translates to CASRLTSGTTYEQYF.

The chain recombines TRBV29-1 with TRBJ2-3; no firm D call. The V end lost 5 bases, the J end lost 4 bases, and 7 bases lay between the germline ends. Germline CDR1 SQVTM, CDR2 ANQGSEA. CDR3 length: 11 amino acids. The CDR3 nucleotides read TGCAGCGTTCTAAGGGCAGATACGCAGTATTTT. Amino acid sequence: CSVLRADTQYF.

As concerns this clonotype: A much larger clone lies a single base off, so this may be a read error. This sequence joins TRBV5-5 and TRBJ2-5; 9 nucleotides agree with TRBD2. J was trimmed by 11 bases and V by 0 bases; bases with no gene match: 14. Germline lookup yields CDR1 SGHKS and CDR2 YYEKEE (reference sequence). The CDR3 is 16 amino acids. The chain's CDR3 is CASSLVRSGGNNEQYF. In nucleotides, the CDR3 is TGTGCCAGCAGCTTGGTTCGGAGCGGGGGGAACAATGAGCAGTACTTC. Full variable domain (missing parts from reference TRBV5-5 and TRBJ2-5): DAGVTQSPTHLIKTRGQQVTLRCSPISGHKSVSWYQQVLGQGPQFIFQYYEKEERGRGNFPDRFSARQFPNYSSELNVNALLLGDSALYLCASSLVRSGGNNEQYFGPGTRLLVL.

Notes on this clonotype: This clone may be a read error of a much larger clone one base away. The chain couples TRBV4-1 to TRBJ2-7, with 8 bases matching TRBD2. V lost 0 bases and J lost 7; bases outside the gene matches: 8. The CDR3 is 15 residues long. CDR1 MGHRA and CDR2 YSYEKL come from the germline V gene. The CDR3 sequence is CASSQDPAGDNEQYF. The CDR3 DNA reads as TGCGCCAGCAGCCAAGACCCAGCGGGAGACAATGAGCAGTACTTC.

Regarding this clonotype: This may stem from a read error, because a much larger clone lies one nucleotide away. The rearrangement links TRBV5-1 to TRBJ2-3, with D perhaps matching TRBD1 or TRBD2 (5 bases each). This CDR3 contains 14 residues. Germline CDR1 reads SGHRS; CDR2 reads YFSETQ. CDR3 region: CAGSIGEPGDTQYF. CDR3 sequence (DNA): TGCGCCGGCAGCATAGGGGAGCCAGGGGATACGCAGTATTTT.

This rearrangement joins TRBV6-2 or TRBV6-3 to TRBJ2-1, with 7 bases fitting TRBD1. The CDR3 is made up of 16 amino acids. Losses at the gene ends were 6 bases for V and 4 bases for J; bases not matched to a gene: 12. Germline values: CDR1 MNHEY, CDR2 SVGEGT. The CDR3 reads CASSERLGQIYNEQFF. The CDR3 DNA sequence: TGTGCCAGCAGCGAGCGGTTGGGACAGATATACAATGAGCAGTTCTTC.

This chain links TRBV6-2 or TRBV6-3 with TRBJ1-1; D not resolved. The CDR3 totals 13 residues. CDR1 and CDR2 from the germline V gene are MNHEY and SVGEGT. The V end lost 8 bases, the J end lost 8 bases, and 18 bases lay between the germline ends. CDR3 bases: TGTGCCAGCCGAGCGCGTGGGGTGTGGGAAGCTTTCTTT. Translating gives CASRARGVWEAFF.

This sequence joins TRBV12-3 or TRBV12-4 and TRBJ1-2, with 9 bases identical to TRBD1. CDR3 length: 16 residues. With V trimmed by 1 base and J by 6 bases, 9 bases remained unmatched. CDR3 loop: CASSLGSPGQGHGYTF. In nucleotides, the CDR3 is TGTGCCAGCAGTTTAGGATCACCGGGACAGGGACATGGCTACACCTTC.

This clonotype showed up many times. CDR3 in amino acids: CASSPPWGGYTF. CDR3 nucleotides: TGTGCCAGCAGTCCCCCCTGGGGGGGCTACACCTTC. The chain couples TRBV6-5 to TRBJ1-2, with D maybe TRBD1 (5 bases). V lost 5 bases and J 8 bases, leaving 12 bases between the germline ends. This CDR3 comprises 12 residues. CDR1 is MNHEY, CDR2 SVGAGI, per germline.

This clonotype came up many times. The chain uses TRBV5-1 and TRBJ2-7; 9 nucleotides line up with TRBD1. Germline V gives CDR1 SGHRS, CDR2 YFSETQ. The CDR3 has 14 amino acids. Trimming cost V 4 bases and J 6 bases; bases outside gene matches: 8. The CDR3 is CASSPGTGLSEQYF. The DNA for the CDR3 is TGCGCCAGCAGCCCCGGGACAGGGCTGAGCGAGCAGTACTTC.

This clonotype was counted between two and nine times. One end of the junction fails to match germline, which may point to a read error. This rearrangement joins TRBV7-7 to TRBJ2-5; D might be TRBD2 (5 bases). The CDR3 totals 13 residues. Germline V lookup: CDR1 SSHAT, CDR2 FNYEAQ (reference sequence). The CDR3: CASSPRVAEAQYF. DNA for the CDR3: TGTGCTAGCAGCCCCCGGGTCGCGGAGGCCCAGTACTTC.

With regard to this clonotype: A much bigger clone sits one base away, suggesting this may be a read error. V and J are TRBV11-2 and TRBJ1-4, with D unclear. Germline V gene lookup returns CDR1 SGHAT and CDR2 FQNNGV. This CDR3 has 14 amino acids. CDR3 residues: CASSSNSKREKPFF. The CDR3 coding sequence is TGTGCCAGCAGCTCCAATTCTAAGAGGGAAAAACCGTTTTTT.

In this sample, this clonotype turned up a few times. One end of the junction fails to match germline, which may point to a read error. The chain uses TRBV10-1 and TRBJ2-6; D possibly corresponds to TRBD1 (5 bases). This CDR3 has 14 residues. Germline V gene lookup returns CDR1 WNHNN and CDR2 SYGVQD (reference sequence). CDR3 in DNA: TGCGCCAGCAGGAGGCTATCTGGGGCCAACGTCCGGACTTTC. It translates to CASRRLSGANVRTF.

In its sample, this clonotype was seen a few times. A clone one base away is much larger, so this may be a read error. This rearrangement joins TRBV2 to TRBJ2-7, with TRBD2 as a possible D gene (5 bases). The CDR3 covers 15 residues. CDR1 and CDR2 from the germline V gene are SNHLY and FYNNEI. Trimming cost V 7 bases and J 7 bases, with 23 bases left between them. The CDR3 is CASTGAAGRYNEQYF. The CDR3 nucleotides are TGTGCCAGCACTGGAGCGGCAGGACGATACAATGAGCAGTACTTC.

This clonotype was seen once. The CDR3 bases are TGTGCCAGCAGCTCGGGTGGGGCCAGCACAGATACGCAGTATTTT. The encoded protein is CASSSGGASTDTQYF. V usage is TRBV5-4 and J usage is TRBJ2-3; a weak D match, TRBD1 (5 bases). The germline V gene has CDR1 SGHNT and CDR2 YYREEE (reference sequence). CDR3 length: 15 amino acids. The V and J ends lost 3 bases and 0 bases respectively, with 11 bases between them.

This clonotype was seen a few times. V gene TRBV7-9 combines with J gene TRBJ2-4; 9 bases fit TRBD1. CDR3 size: 16 residues. J lost 8 bases, V lost 4 bases, and 12 bases had no gene match. Germline loops: CDR1 SEHNR, CDR2 FQNEAQ (reference sequence). CDR3 amino acids: CASSSDRGWFTDIQYF. Here the CDR3 DNA reads TGTGCCAGCAGCTCCGACAGGGGGTGGTTTACGGACATTCAGTACTTC.

This chain joins TRBV6-1 and TRBJ1-1, with unresolved D. Germline loops: CDR1 MNHNS, CDR2 SASEGT. The CDR3 is 14 amino acids. With 2 bases removed from V and 0 bases from J, the gap between germline ends came to 7 bases. CDR3 amino acids: CASSEWGLNTEAFF. The CDR3 DNA follows: TGTGCCAGCAGTGAATGGGGATTGAACACTGAAGCTTTCTTT.

This chain links TRBV3-1 with TRBJ1-4; D might be TRBD1 (5 bases). Trimming shortened V by 2 bases and J by 4 bases, and 11 bases separated the two germline ends. CDR1 and CDR2 (germline): LGHDT, YNNKEL (reference sequence). CDR3 size: 15 residues. The CDR3 sequence is CASSQKQAINEKLFF. CDR3 in DNA: TGTGCCAGCAGCCAAAAACAGGCTATTAATGAAAAACTGTTTTTT.

This clonotype was observed a few times. This rearrangement joins TRBV20-1 to TRBJ1-5, with TRBD1 matching 8 bases. The CDR3 sequence is 14 residues long. V lost 2 bases to trimming and J lost 4 bases; unmatched junction nucleotides: 4. CDR1 is DFQATT and CDR2 is SNEGSKA in the germline V gene (reference sequence). The CDR3 protein is CSARRDRGNQPQHF. The CDR3 DNA reads as TGCAGTGCTAGAAGAGACAGGGGAAATCAGCCCCAGCATTTT.

The J gene is TRBJ2-1, the V gene TRBV11-2; 9 bases line up with TRBD1. Looked up from germline, CDR1 is SGHAT and CDR2 is FQNNGV. Losses at the gene ends were 5 bases for V and 5 bases for J; bases not matched to a gene: 13. The CDR3 spans 17 residues. The CDR3 spells CASSPTEGTGFDNEQFF. The DNA of the CDR3 is TGTGCCAGCAGCCCTACTGAGGGGACAGGGTTCGACAATGAGCAGTTCTTC.

This clonotype showed up just a few times. This chain links TRBV28 with TRBJ1-2; TRBD1 is a possible D gene (6 bases). V lost 2 bases, J lost 6 bases, and 10 bases lay in between. The CDR3 contains 13 residues. Germline CDR1 MDHEN, CDR2 SYDVKM. CDR3 sequence (DNA): TGTGCCAGCAGTTTAGTCAGGGGAGATGGCTACACCTTC. Translation: CASSLVRGDGYTF.

This clonotype occurred a few times. This chain connects TRBV30 to TRBJ2-3; D remains unclear. Germline CDR1 GTSNPN, CDR2 SVGIG (reference sequence). V shed 1 base and J shed 5 bases, with 4 bases lying between them. The CDR3 covers 11 residues. CDR3 in amino acids: CAWSGGDTQYF. CDR3 nucleotide sequence: TGTGCCTGGAGTGGGGGAGATACGCAGTATTTT.

Remarks on this clonotype: It may be a read error: a sequence one base away is much more abundant. The chain uses TRBV28 and TRBJ2-1, with a tentative D call TRBD2 (6 bases). The CDR3 is 16 residues long. Trimming shortened V by 0 bases and J by 10 bases, and 19 bases separated the two germline ends. CDR1 MDHEN and CDR2 SYDVKM come from the germline V gene. Here the CDR3 DNA reads TGTGCCAGCAGTTTATGGGCCGGCGGGGCCGCCTACGAGCAGTTCTTC. Amino acids: CASSLWAGGAAYEQFF.

The chain combines TRBV20-1 with TRBJ1-2; perhaps TRBD1 as D (6 bases). This CDR3 comprises 15 residues. Germline values: CDR1 DFQATT, CDR2 SNEGSKA (reference sequence). With 3 bases removed from V and 6 bases from J, the gap between germline ends came to 20 bases. The CDR3 nucleotides are TGCAGTGCTAGTACGGGGCAGGGGTTTACGGATGGCTACACCTTC. The encoded protein is CSASTGQGFTDGYTF.

J is TRBJ2-7 and V is TRBV20-1; 10 positions match TRBD2. Germline V gene sequence: CDR1 DFQATT, CDR2 SNEGSKA (reference sequence). V shed 5 bases and J 5 bases; nucleotides not matched to a gene: 6. The CDR3 is 13 residues long. CDR3 nucleotides: TGCAGTGCTCACCGTCTAGCGGGAGACGAGCAGTACTTC. Encoded protein: CSAHRLAGDEQYF.